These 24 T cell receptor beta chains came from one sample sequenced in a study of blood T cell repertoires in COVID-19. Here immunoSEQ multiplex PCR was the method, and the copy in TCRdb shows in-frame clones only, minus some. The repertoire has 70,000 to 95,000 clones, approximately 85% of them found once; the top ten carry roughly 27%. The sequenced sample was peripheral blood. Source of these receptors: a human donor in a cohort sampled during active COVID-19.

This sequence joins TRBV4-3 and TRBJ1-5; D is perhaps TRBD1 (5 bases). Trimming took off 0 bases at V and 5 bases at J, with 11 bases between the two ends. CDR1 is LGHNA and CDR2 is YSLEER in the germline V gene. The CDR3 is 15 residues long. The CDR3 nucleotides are TGCGCCAGCAGCCAAGATCTGGGACTCTATCAGCCCCAGCATTTT. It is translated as CASSQDLGLYQPQHF.

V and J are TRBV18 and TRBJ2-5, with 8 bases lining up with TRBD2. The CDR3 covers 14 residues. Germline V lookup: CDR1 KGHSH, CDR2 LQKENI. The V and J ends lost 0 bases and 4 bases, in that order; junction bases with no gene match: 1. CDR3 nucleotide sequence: TGTGCCAGCTCACCACCCAGCGGGAGAGAGACCCAGTACTTC. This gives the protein CASSPPSGRETQYF.

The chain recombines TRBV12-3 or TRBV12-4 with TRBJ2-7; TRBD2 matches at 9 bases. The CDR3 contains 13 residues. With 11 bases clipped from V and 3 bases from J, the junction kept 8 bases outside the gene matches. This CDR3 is CASSAGGVYEQYF. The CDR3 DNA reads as TGTGCCTCGTCCGCGGGAGGGGTCTACGAGCAGTACTTC.

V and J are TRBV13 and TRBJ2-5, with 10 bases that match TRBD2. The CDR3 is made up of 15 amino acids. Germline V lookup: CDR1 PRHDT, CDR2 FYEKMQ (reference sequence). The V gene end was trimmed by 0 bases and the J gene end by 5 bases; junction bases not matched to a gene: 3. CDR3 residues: CASSLGGTSVETQYF. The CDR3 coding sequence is TGTGCCAGCAGCTTAGGGGGGACTAGCGTTGAGACCCAGTACTTC. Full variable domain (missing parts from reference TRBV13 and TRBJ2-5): AAGVIQSPRHLIKEKRETATLKCYPIPRHDTVYWYQQGPGQDPQFLISFYEKMQSDKGSIPDRFSAQQFSDYHSELNMSSLELGDSALYFCASSLGGTSVETQYFGPGTRLLVL.

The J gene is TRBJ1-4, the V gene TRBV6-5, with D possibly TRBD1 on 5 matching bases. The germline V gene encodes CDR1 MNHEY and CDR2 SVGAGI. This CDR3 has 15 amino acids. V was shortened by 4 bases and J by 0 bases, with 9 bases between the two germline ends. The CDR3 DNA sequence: TGTGCCAGCAGTTCCCGGGGGGCAACTAATGAAAAACTGTTTTTT. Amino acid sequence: CASSSRGATNEKLFF.

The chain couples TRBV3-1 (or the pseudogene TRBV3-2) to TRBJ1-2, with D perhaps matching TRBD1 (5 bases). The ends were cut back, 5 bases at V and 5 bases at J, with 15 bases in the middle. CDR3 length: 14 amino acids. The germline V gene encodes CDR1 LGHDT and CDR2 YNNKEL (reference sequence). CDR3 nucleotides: TGTGCCAGCAGCTCAGCGACAGCTTTATATGGCTACACCTTC. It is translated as CASSSATALYGYTF.

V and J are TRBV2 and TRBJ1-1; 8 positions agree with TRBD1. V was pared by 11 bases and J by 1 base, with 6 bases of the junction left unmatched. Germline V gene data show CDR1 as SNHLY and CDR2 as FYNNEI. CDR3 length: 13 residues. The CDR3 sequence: CAGEGQGNTEAFF. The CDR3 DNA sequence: TGTGCCGGGGAAGGACAGGGGAACACTGAAGCTTTCTTT.

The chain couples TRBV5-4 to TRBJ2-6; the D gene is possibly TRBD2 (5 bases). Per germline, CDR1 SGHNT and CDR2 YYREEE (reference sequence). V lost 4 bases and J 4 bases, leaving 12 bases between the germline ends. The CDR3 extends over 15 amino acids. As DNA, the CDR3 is TGTGCCAGCAGCAACCGGGGTAGGGGGGCCAACGTCCTGACTTTC. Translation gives CASSNRGRGANVLTF.

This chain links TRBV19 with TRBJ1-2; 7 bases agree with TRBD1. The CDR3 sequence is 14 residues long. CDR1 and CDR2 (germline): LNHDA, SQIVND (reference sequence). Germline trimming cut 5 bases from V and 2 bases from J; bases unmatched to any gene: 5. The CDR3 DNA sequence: TGTGCCAGTAGTCCCACGACAGGGAACTATGGCTACACCTTC. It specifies CASSPTTGNYGYTF.

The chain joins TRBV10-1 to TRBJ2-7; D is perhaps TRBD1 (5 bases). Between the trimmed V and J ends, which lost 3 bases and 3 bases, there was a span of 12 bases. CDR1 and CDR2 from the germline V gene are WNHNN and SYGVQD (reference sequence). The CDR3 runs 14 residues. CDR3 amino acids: CASSEGANNYEQYF. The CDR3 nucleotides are TGCGCCAGCAGTGAAGGGGCGAACAACTACGAGCAGTACTTC.

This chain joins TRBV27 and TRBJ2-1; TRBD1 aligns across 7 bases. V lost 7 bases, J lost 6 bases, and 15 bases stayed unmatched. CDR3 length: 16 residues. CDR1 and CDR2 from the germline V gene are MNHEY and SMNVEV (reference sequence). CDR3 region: CASKNPTGMSLNEQFF. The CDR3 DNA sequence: TGTGCCAGCAAGAACCCGACAGGGATGAGCCTCAATGAGCAGTTCTTC.

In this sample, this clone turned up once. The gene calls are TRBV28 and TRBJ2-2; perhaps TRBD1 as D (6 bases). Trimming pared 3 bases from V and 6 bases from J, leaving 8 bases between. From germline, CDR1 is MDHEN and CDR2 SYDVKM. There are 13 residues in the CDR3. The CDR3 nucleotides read TGTGCCAGCAGTTTCGAGGGGGCCGGGGAGCTGTTTTTT. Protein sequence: CASSFEGAGELFF.

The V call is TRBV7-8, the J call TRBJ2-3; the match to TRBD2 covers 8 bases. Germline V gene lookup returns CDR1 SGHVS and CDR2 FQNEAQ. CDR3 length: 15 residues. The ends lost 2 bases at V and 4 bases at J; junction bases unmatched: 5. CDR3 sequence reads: CASSLRDGGADTQYF. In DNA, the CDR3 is TGTGCCAGCAGCTTACGGGACGGGGGGGCAGATACGCAGTATTTT.

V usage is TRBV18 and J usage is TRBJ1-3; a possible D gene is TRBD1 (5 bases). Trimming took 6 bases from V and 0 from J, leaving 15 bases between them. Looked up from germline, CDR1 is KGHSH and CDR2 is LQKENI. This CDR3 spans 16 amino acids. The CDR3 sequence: CASSPTQGGSGNTIYF. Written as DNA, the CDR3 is TGTGCCAGCTCCCCTACCCAGGGCGGCTCTGGAAACACCATATATTTT. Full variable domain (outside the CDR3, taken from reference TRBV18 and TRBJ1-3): NAGVMQNPRHLVRRRGQEARLRCSPMKGHSHVYWYRQLPEEGLKFMVYLQKENIIDESGMPKERFSAEFPKEGPSILRIQQVVRGDSAAYFCASSPTQGGSGNTIYFGEGSWLTVV.

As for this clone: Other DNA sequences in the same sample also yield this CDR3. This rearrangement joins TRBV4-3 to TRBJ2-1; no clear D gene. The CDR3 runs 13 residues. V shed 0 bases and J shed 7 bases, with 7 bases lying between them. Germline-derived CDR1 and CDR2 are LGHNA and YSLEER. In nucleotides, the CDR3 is TGCGCCAGCAGCCAAGATCGTGTGAATGAGCAGTTCTTC. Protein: CASSQDRVNEQFF.

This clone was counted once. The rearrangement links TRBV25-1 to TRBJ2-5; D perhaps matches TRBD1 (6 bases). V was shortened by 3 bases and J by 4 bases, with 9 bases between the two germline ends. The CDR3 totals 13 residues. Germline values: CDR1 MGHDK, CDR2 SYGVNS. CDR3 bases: TGTGCCAGCAGTGAGTTAGGGGGAGAGACCCAGTACTTC. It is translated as CASSELGGETQYF.

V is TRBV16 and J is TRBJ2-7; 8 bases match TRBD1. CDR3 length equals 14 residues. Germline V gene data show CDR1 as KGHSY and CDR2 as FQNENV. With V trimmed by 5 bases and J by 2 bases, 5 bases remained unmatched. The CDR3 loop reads CASSWGQAAYEQYF. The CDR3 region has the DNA TGTGCCAGCAGCTGGGGACAGGCTGCCTACGAGCAGTACTTC.

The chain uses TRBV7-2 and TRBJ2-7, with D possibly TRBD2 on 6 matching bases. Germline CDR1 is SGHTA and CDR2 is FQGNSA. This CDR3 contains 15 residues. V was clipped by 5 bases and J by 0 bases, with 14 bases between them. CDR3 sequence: CASSPRGGNSYEQYF. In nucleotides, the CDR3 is TGTGCCAGCAGCCCCCGGGGCGGGAACTCCTACGAGCAGTACTTC. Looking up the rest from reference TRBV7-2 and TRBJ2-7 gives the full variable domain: GAGVSQSPSNKVTEKGKDVELRCDPISGHTALYWYRQSLGQGLEFLIYFQGNSAPDKSGLPSDRFSAERTGGSVSTLTIQRTQQEDSAVYLCASSPRGGNSYEQYFGPGTRLTVT.

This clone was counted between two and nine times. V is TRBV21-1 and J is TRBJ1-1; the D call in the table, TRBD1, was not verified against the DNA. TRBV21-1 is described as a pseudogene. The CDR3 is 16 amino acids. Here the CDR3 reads CASSGGLQGRNTEAFF. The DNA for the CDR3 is TGTGCCAGCAGCGGAGGTCTACAGGGGAGGAACACTGAAGCTTTCTTT.

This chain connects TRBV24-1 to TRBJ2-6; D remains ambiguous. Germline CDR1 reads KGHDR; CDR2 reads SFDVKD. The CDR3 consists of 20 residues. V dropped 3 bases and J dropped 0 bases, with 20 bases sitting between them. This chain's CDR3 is CATSDPSSETLNSGANVLTF. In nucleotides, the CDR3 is TGTGCCACCAGTGATCCCTCAAGCGAAACCTTAAACTCTGGGGCCAACGTCCTGACTTTC.

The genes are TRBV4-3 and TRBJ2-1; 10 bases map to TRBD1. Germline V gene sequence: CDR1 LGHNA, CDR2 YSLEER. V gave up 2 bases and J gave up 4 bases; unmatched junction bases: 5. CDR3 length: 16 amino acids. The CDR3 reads CASSQLEGQGYNEQFF. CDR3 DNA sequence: TGCGCCAGCAGCCAACTCGAGGGACAGGGGTACAATGAGCAGTTCTTC.

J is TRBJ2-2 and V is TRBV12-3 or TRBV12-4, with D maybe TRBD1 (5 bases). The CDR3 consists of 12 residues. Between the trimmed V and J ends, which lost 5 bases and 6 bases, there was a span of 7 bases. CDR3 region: CASSQGSGELFF. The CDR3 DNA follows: TGTGCCAGCAGTCAGGGATCCGGGGAGCTGTTTTTT.

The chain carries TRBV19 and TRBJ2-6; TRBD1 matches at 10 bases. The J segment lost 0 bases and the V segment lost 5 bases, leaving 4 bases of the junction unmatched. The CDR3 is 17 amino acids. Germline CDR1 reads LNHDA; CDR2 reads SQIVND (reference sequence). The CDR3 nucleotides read TGTGCCAGTAGTCCGGGACAGGGGAGCTCTGGGGCCAACGTCCTGACTTTC. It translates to CASSPGQGSSGANVLTF.

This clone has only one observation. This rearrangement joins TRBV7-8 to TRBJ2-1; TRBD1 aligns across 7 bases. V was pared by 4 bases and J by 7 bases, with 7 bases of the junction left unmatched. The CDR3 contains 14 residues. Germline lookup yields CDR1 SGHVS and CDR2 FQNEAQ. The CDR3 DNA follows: TGTGCCAGCAGCTACAGGGGTTCGGGAAATGAGCAGTTCTTC. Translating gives CASSYRGSGNEQFF. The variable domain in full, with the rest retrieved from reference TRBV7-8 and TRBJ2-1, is GAGVSQSPRYKVAKRGQDVALRCDPISGHVSLFWYQQALGQGPEFLTYFQNEAQLDKSGLPSDRFFAERPEGSVSTLKIQRTQQEDSAVYLCASSYRGSGNEQFFGPGTRLTVL.